This entry lists 14 T cell receptor beta chains sequenced from one sample in a study of CD8 T cells in ankylosing spondylitis. Study results and limitations: Apparently characteristic of ankylosing spondylitis blood was a TCR beta motif (about 8 highly homologous variants).

TCRdb redid the calling of the 5' RACE reads with MiXCR, one entry per CDR3 protein. This sample has more than 600,000 distinct CDR3 sequences; 15% to 20% occur once, and the top ten carry under 20%. No antigen has been identified for these receptors. Input material: blood, either unsorted or a sorted T cell fraction (not recorded which). These receptors were collected from a male donor with ankylosing spondylitis.

This clonotype was found a few times. The CDR3 DNA reads TGTGCCACCACGCCCCCAGGATGGACAGATACGCAGTATTTT. This codes for CATTPPGWTDTQYF. This chain links TRBV6-1 with TRBJ2-3, with D hard to call. The germline V and J ends were trimmed by 10 bases and 3 bases, with 17 bases remaining between them. Germline loops: CDR1 MNHNS, CDR2 SASEGT. The CDR3 is 14 amino acids.

In this sample, this clonotype turned up a few times. The CDR3: CSAWGGGYGYTF. For the CDR3, the DNA is TGCAGTGCTTGGGGGGGGGGCTATGGCTACACCTTC. The chain is built from TRBV20-1 and TRBJ1-2; the D gene is possibly TRBD1 (5 bases). CDR3 length: 12 amino acids. Trimming removed 5 bases at V and 4 bases at J, with 11 bases between. Looked up from germline, CDR1 is DFQATT and CDR2 is SNEGSKA (reference sequence).

The chain is built from TRBV12-3 or TRBV12-4 and TRBJ2-7; possibly TRBD1 for D (5 bases). V gave up 7 bases and J gave up 6 bases, with 13 bases separating them. This CDR3 is built from 12 residues. The CDR3 sequence: CASKVKGLEQYF. DNA for the CDR3: TGTGCCAGCAAAGTGAAGGGGCTCGAGCAGTACTTC.

The chain's CDR3 is CASSSDPRTEAFF. Written as DNA, the CDR3 is TGTGCCAGCAGTTCTGACCCTCGCACTGAAGCTTTCTTT. This rearrangement joins TRBV12-3 or TRBV12-4 to TRBJ1-1; D not resolved. The germline V and J ends were trimmed by 4 bases and 4 bases, with 10 bases remaining between them. The CDR3 loop spans 13 amino acids.

This chain links TRBV4-1 with TRBJ2-3; unclear D gene. The CDR3 has 17 amino acids. Germline CDR1 is MGHRA and CDR2 is YSYEKL. Trimming took 0 bases from V and 0 from J, leaving 13 bases between them. DNA for the CDR3: TGCGCCAGCAGCCAAGATACATCAGGAGTTAGCACAGATACGCAGTATTTT. It is translated as CASSQDTSGVSTDTQYF.

This clonotype turned up a few times. The chain couples TRBV27 to TRBJ2-7, with D perhaps matching TRBD1 (6 bases). Germline lookup yields CDR1 MNHEY and CDR2 SMNVEV (reference sequence). The ends were cut back, 0 bases at V and 0 bases at J, with 9 bases in the middle. The CDR3 runs 15 residues. CDR3 amino acids: CASSLSAGVSYEQYF. The CDR3, as DNA: TGTGCCAGCAGTTTATCGGCAGGGGTCTCCTACGAGCAGTACTTC.

This sequence joins TRBV20-1 and TRBJ2-1, with D tentatively TRBD1 (5 bases). The CDR3 covers 14 residues. Germline V CDR1 and CDR2: DFQATT, SNEGSKA (reference sequence). V lost 3 bases and J 0 bases, leaving 9 bases between the germline ends. DNA of the CDR3: TGCAGTGCTAGGGATCAGGGCTCCTACAATGAGCAGTTCTTC. Amino acid sequence: CSARDQGSYNEQFF.

The chain is built from TRBV5-1 and TRBJ2-7, with TRBD1 matching 7 bases. Germline V gene sequence: CDR1 SGHRS, CDR2 YFSETQ. The CDR3 consists of 17 residues. J was trimmed by 3 bases and V by 2 bases; bases with no gene match: 14. The CDR3 spells CASSFGRGTGLRYEQYF. The CDR3 DNA is TGCGCCAGCAGCTTTGGCAGGGGGACCGGGCTACGCTACGAGCAGTACTTC.

CDR3 sequence (DNA): TGTGCCAGCAGCTACAGGGGGCGGAACGGGGAGCTGTTTTTT. Translated: CASSYRGRNGELFF. The chain is built from TRBV3-1 and TRBJ2-2; 9 bases map to TRBD1. This CDR3 spans 14 amino acids. CDR1 is LGHDT and CDR2 is YNNKEL in the germline V gene (reference sequence). Trimming took 5 bases from V and 7 from J; bases not matched to a gene: 5.

The J gene is TRBJ1-1, the V gene TRBV29-1; D unresolved. Germline V gene sequence: CDR1 SQVTM, CDR2 ANQGSEA. V was trimmed by 7 bases and J by 0 bases, leaving 9 bases between them. The CDR3 has 12 amino acids. The CDR3 DNA follows: TGCAGCGCCTTGCACCTGAACACTGAAGCTTTCTTT. This encodes CSALHLNTEAFF.

The chain recombines TRBV7-2 with TRBJ2-7; TRBD2 matches at 9 bases. Looked up from germline, CDR1 is SGHTA and CDR2 is FQGNSA. The CDR3 has 14 residues. V was clipped by 1 base and J by 6 bases; unmatched bases: 4. DNA for the CDR3: TGTGCCAGCAGCTTAGTATCTAGCGGGATCGAGCAGTACTTC. It encodes CASSLVSSGIEQYF.

V and J are TRBV5-1 and TRBJ1-3; D is possibly TRBD1 (6 bases). Looked up from germline, CDR1 is SGHRS and CDR2 is YFSETQ. The CDR3 is 17 amino acids. V lost 0 bases to trimming and J lost 0 bases, with 13 bases between them. The CDR3 loop is CASSLEGGPPSGNTIYF. DNA for the CDR3: TGCGCCAGCAGCTTGGAAGGGGGGCCGCCCTCTGGAAACACCATATATTTT.

The gene calls are TRBV28 and TRBJ1-5; 10 bases fit TRBD1. J was trimmed by 6 bases and V by 6 bases; bases with no gene match: 5. The CDR3 totals 14 residues. CDR1 is MDHEN and CDR2 is SYDVKM in the germline V gene. The chain's CDR3 is CASRRGQGIQPQHF. Written as DNA, the CDR3 is TGTGCCAGCAGACGGGGACAGGGGATTCAGCCCCAGCATTTT.

This clonotype has more than one count but fewer than ten. The chain combines TRBV21-1 with TRBJ1-4; the table's D call of TRBD1 was not tested on the DNA. TRBV21-1 is an annotated pseudogene. This CDR3 is built from 19 residues. The CDR3 loop is CASSKAKAGGKRSNEKLFF. CDR3 nucleotide sequence: TGTGCCAGCAGCAAAGCGAAGGCAGGGGGGAAGCGATCTAATGAAAAACTGTTTTTT.